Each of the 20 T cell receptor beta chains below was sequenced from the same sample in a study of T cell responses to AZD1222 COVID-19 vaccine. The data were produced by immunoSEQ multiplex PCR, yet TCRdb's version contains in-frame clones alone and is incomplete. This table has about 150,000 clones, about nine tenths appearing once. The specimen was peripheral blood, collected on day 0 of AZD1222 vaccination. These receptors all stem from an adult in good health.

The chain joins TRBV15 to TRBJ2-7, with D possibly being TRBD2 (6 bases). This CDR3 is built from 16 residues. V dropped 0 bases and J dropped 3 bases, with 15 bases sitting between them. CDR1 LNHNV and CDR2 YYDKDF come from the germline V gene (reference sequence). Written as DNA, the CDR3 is TGTGCCACCAGCAGAGAGCGGGGTGGGGGTAACTACGAGCAGTACTTC. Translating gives CATSRERGGGNYEQYF.

The CDR3 DNA reads TGTGCCAGCAGGGCAATTGTGGGGCAGCCCCAGCATTTT. Protein product: CASRAIVGQPQHF. This chain links TRBV12-3 or TRBV12-4 with TRBJ1-5, with D uncertain. The CDR3 has 13 residues. The V gene lost 6 bases and the J gene lost 7 bases, with 13 bases spanning the gap.

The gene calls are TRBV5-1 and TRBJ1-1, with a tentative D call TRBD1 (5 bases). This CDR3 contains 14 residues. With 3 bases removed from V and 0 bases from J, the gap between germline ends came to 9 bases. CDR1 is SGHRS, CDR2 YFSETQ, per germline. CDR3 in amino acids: CASSWQGMNTEAFF. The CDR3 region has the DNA TGCGCCAGCAGCTGGCAGGGCATGAACACTGAAGCTTTCTTT. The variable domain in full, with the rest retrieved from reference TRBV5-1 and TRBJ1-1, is KAGVTQTPRYLIKTRGQQVTLSCSPISGHRSVSWYQQTPGQGLQFLFEYFSETQRNKGNFPGRFSGRQFSNSRSEMNVSTLELGDSALYLCASSWQGMNTEAFFGQGTRLTVV.

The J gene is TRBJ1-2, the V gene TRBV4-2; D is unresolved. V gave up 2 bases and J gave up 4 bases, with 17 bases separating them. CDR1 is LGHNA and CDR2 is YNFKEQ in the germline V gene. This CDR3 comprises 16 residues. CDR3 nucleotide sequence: TGTGCCAGCAGCCAAAGGTTTGCCTCCTCAGGCTATGGCTACACCTTC. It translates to CASSQRFASSGYGYTF.

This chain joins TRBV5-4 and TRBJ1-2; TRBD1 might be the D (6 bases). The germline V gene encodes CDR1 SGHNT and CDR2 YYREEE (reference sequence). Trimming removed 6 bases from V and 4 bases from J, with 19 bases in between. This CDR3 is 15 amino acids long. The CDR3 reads CASKPTGASFYGYTF. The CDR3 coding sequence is TGTGCCAGCAAGCCGACAGGAGCCAGTTTCTATGGCTACACCTTC. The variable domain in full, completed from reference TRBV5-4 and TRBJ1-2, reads ETGVTQSPTHLIKTRGQQVTLRCSSQSGHNTVSWYQQALGQGPQFIFQYYREEENGRGNFPPRFSGLQFPNYSSELNVNALELDDSALYLCASKPTGASFYGYTFGSGTRLTVV.

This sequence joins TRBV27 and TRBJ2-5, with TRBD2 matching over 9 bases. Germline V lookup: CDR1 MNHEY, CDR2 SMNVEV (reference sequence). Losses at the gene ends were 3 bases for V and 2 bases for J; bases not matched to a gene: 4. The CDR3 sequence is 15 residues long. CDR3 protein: CASSLRAGGQETQYF. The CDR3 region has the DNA TGTGCCAGCAGTTTGAGAGCGGGAGGTCAAGAGACCCAGTACTTC.

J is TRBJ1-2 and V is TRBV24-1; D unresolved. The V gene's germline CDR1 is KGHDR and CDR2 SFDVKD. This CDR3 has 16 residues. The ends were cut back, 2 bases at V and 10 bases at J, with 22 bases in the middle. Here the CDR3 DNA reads TGTGCCACCAGTGATTCCCGGGCCGCAATCGGAGTTGACTACACCTTC. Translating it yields CATSDSRAAIGVDYTF.

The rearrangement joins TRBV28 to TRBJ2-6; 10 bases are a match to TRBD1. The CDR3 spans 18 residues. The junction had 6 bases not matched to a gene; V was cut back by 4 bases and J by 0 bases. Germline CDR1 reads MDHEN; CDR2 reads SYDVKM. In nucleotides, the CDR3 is TGTGCCAGCAGTTACAGACAGGGGGCGAACTCTGGGGCCAACGTCCTGACTTTC. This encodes CASSYRQGANSGANVLTF.

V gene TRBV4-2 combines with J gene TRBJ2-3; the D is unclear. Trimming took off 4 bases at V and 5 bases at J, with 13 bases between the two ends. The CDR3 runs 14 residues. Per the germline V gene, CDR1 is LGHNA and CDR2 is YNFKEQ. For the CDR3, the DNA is TGTGCCAGCAGCCCTCTCCGGGTGGGAGATACGCAGTATTTT. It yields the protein CASSPLRVGDTQYF.

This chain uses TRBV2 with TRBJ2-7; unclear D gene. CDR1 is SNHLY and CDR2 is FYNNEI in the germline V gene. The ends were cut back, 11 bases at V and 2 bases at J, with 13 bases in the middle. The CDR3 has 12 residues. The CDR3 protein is CASLLRTYEQYF. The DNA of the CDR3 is TGTGCCTCCTTATTACGAACCTACGAGCAGTACTTC. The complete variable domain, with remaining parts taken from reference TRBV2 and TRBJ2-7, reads EPEVTQTPSHQVTQMGQEVILRCVPISNHLYFYWYRQILGQKVEFLVSFYNNEISEKSEIFDDQFSVERPDGSNFTLKIRSTKLEDSAMYFCASLLRTYEQYFGPGTRLTVT.

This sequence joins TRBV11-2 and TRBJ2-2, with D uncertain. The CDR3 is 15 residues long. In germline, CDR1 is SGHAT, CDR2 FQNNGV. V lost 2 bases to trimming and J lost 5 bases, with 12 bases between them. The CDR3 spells CASSLRPTTTGELFF. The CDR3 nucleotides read TGTGCCAGCAGCTTAAGACCCACGACTACCGGGGAGCTGTTTTTT.

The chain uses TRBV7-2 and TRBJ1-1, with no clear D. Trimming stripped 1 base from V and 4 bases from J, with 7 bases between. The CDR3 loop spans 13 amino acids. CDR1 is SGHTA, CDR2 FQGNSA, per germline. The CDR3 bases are TGTGCCAGCAGCTTAGAGCGGAGCACTGAAGCTTTCTTT. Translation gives CASSLERSTEAFF.

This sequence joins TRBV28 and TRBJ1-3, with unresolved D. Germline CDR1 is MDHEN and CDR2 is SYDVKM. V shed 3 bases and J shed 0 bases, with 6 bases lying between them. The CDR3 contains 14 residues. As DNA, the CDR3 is TGTGCCAGCAGTTTCGGTCACTCTGGAAACACCATATATTTT. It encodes CASSFGHSGNTIYF.

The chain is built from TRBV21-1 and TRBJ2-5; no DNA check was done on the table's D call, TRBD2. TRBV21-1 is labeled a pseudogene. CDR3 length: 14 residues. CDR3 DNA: TGTGCCAGCAGCAAGGGACTAGCGGGAGAGACCCAGTACTTC. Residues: CASSKGLAGETQYF.

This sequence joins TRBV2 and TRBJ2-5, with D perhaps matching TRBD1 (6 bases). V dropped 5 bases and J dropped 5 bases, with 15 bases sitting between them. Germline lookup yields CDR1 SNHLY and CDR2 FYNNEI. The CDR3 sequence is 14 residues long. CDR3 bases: TGTGCCAGCAGTTCGTTCGCAGGGGCTGAGACCCAGTACTTC. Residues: CASSSFAGAETQYF.

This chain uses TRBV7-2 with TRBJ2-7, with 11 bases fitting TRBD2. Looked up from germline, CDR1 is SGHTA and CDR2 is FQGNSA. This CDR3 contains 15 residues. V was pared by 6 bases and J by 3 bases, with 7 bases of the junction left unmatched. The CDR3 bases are TGTGCCAGCAGTTCCACTAGCGGGAGTTACTACGAGCAGTACTTC. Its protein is CASSSTSGSYYEQYF. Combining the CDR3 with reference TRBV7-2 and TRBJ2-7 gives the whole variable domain GAGVSQSPSNKVTEKGKDVELRCDPISGHTALYWYRQSLGQGLEFLIYFQGNSAPDKSGLPSDRFSAERTGGSVSTLTIQRTQQEDSAVYLCASSSTSGSYYEQYFGPGTRLTVT.

The DNA for the CDR3 is TGTGCCAGCAGCTTTTCTAGGGTTTCCGGGGAGCTGTTTTTT. Its translation: CASSFSRVSGELFF. V usage is TRBV7-8 and J usage is TRBJ2-2; D gene ambiguous. The CDR3 contains 14 residues. Germline V gene lookup returns CDR1 SGHVS and CDR2 FQNEAQ. Trimming removed 3 bases from V and 6 bases from J, with 11 bases in between.

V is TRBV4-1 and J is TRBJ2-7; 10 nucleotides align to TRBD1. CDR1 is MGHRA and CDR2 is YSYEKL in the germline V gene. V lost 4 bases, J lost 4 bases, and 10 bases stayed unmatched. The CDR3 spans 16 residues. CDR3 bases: TGCGCCAGCAGCCCCCAGGTTGGGACAGGGGTTTACGAGCAGTACTTC. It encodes CASSPQVGTGVYEQYF.

The CDR3 reads CSAAGQGQLNYGYTF. CDR3 coding DNA: TGCAGCGCCGCGGGACAGGGGCAACTTAACTATGGCTACACCTTC. V usage is TRBV29-1 and J usage is TRBJ1-2; 10 positions agree with TRBD1. V gave up 7 bases and J gave up 1 base; unmatched junction bases: 9. Per germline, CDR1 SQVTM and CDR2 ANQGSEA. This CDR3 has 15 amino acids. Variable domain in full (rest from reference TRBV29-1 and TRBJ1-2): SAVISQKPSRDICQRGTSLTIQCQVDSQVTMMFWYRQQPGQSLTLIATANQGSEATYESGFVIDKFPISRPNLTFSTLTVSNMSPEDSSIYLCSAAGQGQLNYGYTFGSGTRLTVV.

CDR3 DNA sequence: TGTGCCAGCAGCCCTGCGGGTGACGGCGGGGAGCTGTTTTTT. It encodes CASSPAGDGGELFF. This chain uses TRBV7-3 with TRBJ2-2; D is perhaps TRBD2 (5 bases). Looked up from germline, CDR1 is SGHTA and CDR2 is FQGTGA. CDR3 size: 14 residues. V lost 5 bases and J lost 7, with 14 bases in between.